This T cell receptor (beta chain) originates from a study of CD8 T cells in Susac syndrome. This CDR3 comprises 15 residues. Trimming pared 4 bases from V and 1 base from J, leaving 16 bases between. Germline CDR1 is DFQATT and CDR2 is SNEGSKA (reference sequence). Reverse transcription of about 0.45 to 1 ug RNA was carried out with random hexamers. It was immunoSEQ multiplex PCR that amplified TCR beta CDR3 across 54 Vbeta and 13 Jbeta. TCRdb re-called the immunoSEQ multiplex PCR reads with MiXCR, one entry per CDR3 protein. The sample consists of approximately 110,000 distinct CDR3 sequences, around 94% of them appearing once. Peripheral blood CD8+ and CD4+ T cells were profiled by TCR beta sequencing. As controls, healthy donors matched for age and sex were used. Isolation of CD8+ and CD4+ T cells was performed negatively, whereas enrichment of TEMRA cells was done by FACS.

The TCR was taken from a human donor in good health. The J gene is TRBJ1-2, the V gene TRBV20-1; D ambiguous. Sequenced sample: CD4+ T cells from PBMCs. The CDR3 spells CSATRPSTINYGYTF. The DNA for the CDR3 is TGCAGTGCTACCCGACCGAGTACCATTAACTATGGCTACACCTTC.